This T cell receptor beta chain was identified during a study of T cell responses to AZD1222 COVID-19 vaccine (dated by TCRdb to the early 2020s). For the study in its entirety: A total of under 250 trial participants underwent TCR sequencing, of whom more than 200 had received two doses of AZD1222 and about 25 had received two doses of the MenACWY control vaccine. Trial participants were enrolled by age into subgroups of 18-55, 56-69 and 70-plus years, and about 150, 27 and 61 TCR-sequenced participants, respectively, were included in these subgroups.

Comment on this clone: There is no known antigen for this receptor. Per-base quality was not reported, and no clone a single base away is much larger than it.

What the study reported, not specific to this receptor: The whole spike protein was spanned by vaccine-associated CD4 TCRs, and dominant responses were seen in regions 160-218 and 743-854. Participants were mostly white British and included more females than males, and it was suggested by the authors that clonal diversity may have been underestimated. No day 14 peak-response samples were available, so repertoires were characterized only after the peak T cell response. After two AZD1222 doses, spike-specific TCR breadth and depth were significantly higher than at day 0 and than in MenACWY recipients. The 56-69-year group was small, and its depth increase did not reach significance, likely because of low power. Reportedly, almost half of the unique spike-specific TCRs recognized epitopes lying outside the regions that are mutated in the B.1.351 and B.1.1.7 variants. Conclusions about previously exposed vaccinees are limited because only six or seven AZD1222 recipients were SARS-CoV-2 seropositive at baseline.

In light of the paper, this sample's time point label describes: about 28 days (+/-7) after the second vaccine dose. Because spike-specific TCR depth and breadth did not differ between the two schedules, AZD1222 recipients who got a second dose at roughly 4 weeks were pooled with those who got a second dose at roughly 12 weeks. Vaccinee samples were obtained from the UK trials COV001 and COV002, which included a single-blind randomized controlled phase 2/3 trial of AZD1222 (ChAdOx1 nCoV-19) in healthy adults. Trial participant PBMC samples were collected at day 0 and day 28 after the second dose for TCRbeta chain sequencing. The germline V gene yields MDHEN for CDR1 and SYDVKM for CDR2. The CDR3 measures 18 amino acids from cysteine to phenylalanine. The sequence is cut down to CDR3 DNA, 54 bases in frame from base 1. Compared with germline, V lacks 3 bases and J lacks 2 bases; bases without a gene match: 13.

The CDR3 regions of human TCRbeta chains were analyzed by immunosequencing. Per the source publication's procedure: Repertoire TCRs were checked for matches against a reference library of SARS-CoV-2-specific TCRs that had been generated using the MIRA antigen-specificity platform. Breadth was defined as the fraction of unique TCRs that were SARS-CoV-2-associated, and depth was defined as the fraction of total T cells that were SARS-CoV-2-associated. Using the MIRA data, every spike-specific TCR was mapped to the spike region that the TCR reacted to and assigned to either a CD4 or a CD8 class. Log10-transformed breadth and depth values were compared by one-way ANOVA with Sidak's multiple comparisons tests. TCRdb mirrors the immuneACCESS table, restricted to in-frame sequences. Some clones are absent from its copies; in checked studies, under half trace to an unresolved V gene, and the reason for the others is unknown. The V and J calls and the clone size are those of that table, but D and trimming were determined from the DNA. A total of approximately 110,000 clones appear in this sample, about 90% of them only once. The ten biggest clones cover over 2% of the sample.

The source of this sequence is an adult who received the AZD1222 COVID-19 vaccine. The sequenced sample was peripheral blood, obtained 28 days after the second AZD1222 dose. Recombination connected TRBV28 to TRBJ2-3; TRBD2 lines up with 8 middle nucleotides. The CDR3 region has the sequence CASSFPQLLAENTDTQYF. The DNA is TGTGCCAGCAGTTTCCCCCAGTTACTAGCGGAGAACACAGATACGCAGTATTTT.